These 25 T cell receptor beta chains were all obtained from the same sample, sequenced in a study of blood T cells in healthy people across ages. Combining a sample-barcoded 5' primer with a J-beta primer mix, a second PCR ran for 7 to 11 cycles. TCRdb analysed the 5' RACE reads with MiXCR anew, one entry per CDR3 protein. The table shows 500,000 to 650,000 distinct CDR3 sequences, with about a quarter occurring only once. These same data were also listed under a study on T cells of mothers and their children.

Sequenced sample: blood. The receptors stem from a boy between 2 and 10 years old in good health.

The table lists this clonotype with a few counts. J is TRBJ1-2 and V is TRBV6-1, with D tentatively TRBD1 (6 bases). This CDR3 is 12 amino acids long. Germline V gene data show CDR1 as MNHNS and CDR2 as SASEGT. Trimming pared 5 bases from V and 6 bases from J, leaving 10 bases between. As DNA, the CDR3 is TGTGCCAGCAGTTTTCGACAGGATGGCTACACCTTC. Translation: CASSFRQDGYTF.

Remarks on this clonotype: A much larger clone sits a single nucleotide away, making a read error possible. CDR3: CAGSRAGTGGYEQYF. CDR3 nucleotides: TGTGCCGGCAGCCGCGCCGGGACAGGGGGCTACGAGCAGTACTTC. The rearrangement joins TRBV7-2 to TRBJ2-7, with TRBD1 matching 11 bases. CDR1 and CDR2 (germline): SGHTA, FQGNSA. This CDR3 has 15 residues.

The chain uses TRBV10-3 and TRBJ1-2, with 7 bases that match TRBD1. J lost 7 bases, V lost 5 bases, and 7 bases had no gene match. Germline values: CDR1 ENHRY, CDR2 SYGVKD. The CDR3 is 13 amino acids. This chain's CDR3 is CAISSDRALGYTF. As DNA, the CDR3 is TGTGCCATCAGTTCTGACAGGGCCCTTGGCTACACCTTC.

This clonotype was found many times. CDR3 sequence reads: CATSSYWGFGTQYF. CDR3 DNA sequence: TGTGCCACCAGCTCTTATTGGGGTTTTGGTACGCAGTATTTT. The rearrangement links TRBV15 to TRBJ2-3; D unclear. This CDR3 is built from 14 residues. The V and J ends lost 5 bases and 8 bases respectively, with 17 bases between them. Germline V gene lookup returns CDR1 LNHNV and CDR2 YYDKDF (reference sequence).

The V and J genes are TRBV29-1 and TRBJ2-3; D possibly uses TRBD1 or TRBD2 (6 bases each). The CDR3 extends over 15 amino acids. Trimming removed 1 base at V and 2 bases at J, with 13 bases between. CDR1 and CDR2 from the germline V gene are SQVTM and ANQGSEA. The CDR3: CSVEGRDTYTDTQYF. Here the CDR3 DNA reads TGCAGCGTTGAAGGGCGGGACACCTACACAGATACGCAGTATTTT.

V usage is TRBV12-3 or TRBV12-4 and J usage is TRBJ2-7; D uncertain. CDR3 length equals 12 residues. V was clipped by 3 bases and J by 5 bases, with 8 bases between them. Written as DNA, the CDR3 is TGTGCCAGCAGTTTGCCCCCCCACGAGCAGTACTTC. This codes for CASSLPPHEQYF.

On this clonotype: Its ends do not fully match the called genes, so a read error is possible. The chain's CDR3 is CASSGLAGGPDSPQEIQYF. In DNA form, the CDR3 reads TGTGCCAGCAGCGGACTAGCGGGAGGGCCGGATTCCCCTCAAGAGATCCAGTACTTC. The chain employs TRBV7-8 and TRBJ2-5; 15 positions match TRBD2. Germline V CDR1 and CDR2: SGHVS, FQNEAQ. The CDR3 extends over 19 amino acids.

The chain carries TRBV4-2 and TRBJ2-4, with D unclear. The CDR3 is 17 amino acids. Trimming cost V 0 bases and J 1 base, with 13 bases left between them. Germline assignment: CDR1 LGHNA and CDR2 YNFKEQ. This CDR3 reads CASSQDRSSGAKNIQYF. The DNA for the CDR3 is TGTGCCAGCAGCCAAGATAGGTCAAGTGGGGCCAAAAACATTCAGTACTTC.

This clonotype was observed a handful of times. The rearrangement links TRBV5-1 to TRBJ2-1; 10 bases fit TRBD2. J gave up 9 bases and V 4 bases, and 4 bases lay outside the gene matches. This CDR3 has 13 amino acids. Germline CDR1 SGHRS, CDR2 YFSETQ. CDR3 region: CASSLTSGIEQFF. CDR3 DNA: TGCGCCAGCAGCCTCACTAGCGGGATTGAGCAGTTCTTC.

The chain recombines TRBV7-9 with TRBJ2-1, with D possibly being TRBD2 (5 bases). The CDR3 length is 16 residues. V shed 5 bases and J shed 8 bases, with 22 bases lying between them. Germline CDR1 SEHNR, CDR2 FQNEAQ (reference sequence). CDR3 protein: CASSPLRVTLGDEQFF. The CDR3 region has the DNA TGTGCCAGCAGCCCCCTGAGGGTAACGTTAGGAGATGAGCAGTTCTTC.

The genes are TRBV12-3 or TRBV12-4 and TRBJ2-5, with D possibly being TRBD1 (5 bases). The J call may be mistaken, given a closer DNA end match to TRBJ2-7. This CDR3 comprises 18 residues. CDR3 amino acids: CASSVGWVSQEPLYEQYF. As DNA, the CDR3 is TGTGCCAGCAGCGTTGGGTGGGTGTCACAGGAGCCCCTCTACGAGCAGTACTTC.

In this sample, this clonotype turned up a few times. The V gene is TRBV6-2 or TRBV6-3, the J gene TRBJ1-2, with 9 bases matching TRBD1. Trimming removed 5 bases from V and 6 bases from J; junction bases left unmatched: 13. Germline CDR1 and CDR2: MNHEY and SVGEGT. The CDR3 loop spans 16 amino acids. The CDR3 coding sequence is TGTGCCAGCAGTATACGGATCCGGGACAGGGATAATGGCTACACCTTC. Residues: CASSIRIRDRDNGYTF.

V usage is TRBV12-3 or TRBV12-4 and J usage is TRBJ2-5; the match to TRBD1 covers 9 bases. The CDR3 is 14 residues long. Trimming took 7 bases from V and 7 from J; bases not matched to a gene: 10. The CDR3 DNA reads TGTGCCAGCACCCGCACAGGGGGCGGGGGGACCCAGTACTTC. This translates into CASTRTGGGGTQYF.

This clonotype came up a few times. The chain links TRBV6-1 to TRBJ1-2; 7 bases fit TRBD1. The CDR3 contains 15 residues. Germline loops: CDR1 MNHNS, CDR2 SASEGT. After removal of 3 bases from V and 4 bases from J, the junction contained 8 bases not matched to a gene. In DNA, the CDR3 is TGTGCCAGCAGTGACCGACAGGGATGGGGCTATGGCTACACCTTC. Protein product: CASSDRQGWGYGYTF.

The sample holds many counts of this clonotype. The genes are TRBV29-1 and TRBJ2-3; TRBD1 matches 8 bases. From germline, CDR1 is SQVTM and CDR2 ANQGSEA. The CDR3 is made up of 13 amino acids. The V gene end was trimmed by 1 base and the J gene end by 6 bases; junction bases not matched to a gene: 3. The CDR3 sequence: CSVEVRTGDTQYF. The CDR3, as DNA: TGCAGCGTTGAAGTCCGGACAGGGGATACGCAGTATTTT.

Only a few counts were recorded for this clonotype. The gene calls are TRBV5-1 and TRBJ1-1; D is perhaps TRBD1 (6 bases). CDR1 and CDR2 (germline): SGHRS, YFSETQ. This CDR3 comprises 15 residues. Trimming cost V 1 base and J 0 bases, with 10 bases left between them. The CDR3 here is CASSLQGQMNTEAFF. The CDR3 region has the DNA TGCGCCAGCAGCTTGCAAGGACAGATGAACACTGAAGCTTTCTTT.

The rearrangement uses TRBV24-1 and TRBJ2-1, with unresolved D. V was clipped by 10 bases and J by 1 base, with 7 bases between them. Germline V gene sequence: CDR1 KGHDR, CDR2 SFDVKD. The CDR3 has 12 amino acids. The CDR3: CATATSYNEQFF. The CDR3 coding sequence is TGTGCCACGGCGACTTCCTACAATGAGCAGTTCTTC.

In this sample, this clonotype turned up a few times. The chain carries TRBV29-1 and TRBJ2-3; no firm D call. This CDR3 has 12 residues. CDR1 is SQVTM, CDR2 ANQGSEA, per germline. With 4 bases removed from V and 2 bases from J, the gap between germline ends came to 7 bases. The CDR3 loop reads CSVVEITDTQYF. In DNA, the CDR3 is TGCAGCGTTGTAGAAATCACAGATACGCAGTATTTT.

The CDR3 spells CASSVLEGHEQFF. In nucleotides, the CDR3 is TGTGCCAGCAGTGTCTTGGAGGGCCATGAGCAGTTCTTC. The genes are TRBV2 and TRBJ2-1; D is possibly TRBD2 (6 bases). Germline V CDR1 and CDR2: SNHLY, FYNNEI. With 4 bases removed from V and 8 bases from J, the gap between germline ends came to 12 bases. This CDR3 is 13 amino acids long.

This clonotype was recorded a few times. The chain combines TRBV29-1 with TRBJ2-3, with D hard to call. CDR1 is SQVTM and CDR2 is ANQGSEA in the germline V gene. The CDR3 contains 12 residues. V was trimmed by 2 bases and J by 1 base, leaving 4 bases between them. The CDR3 DNA sequence: TGCAGCGTTGAACGGGGCACAGATACGCAGTATTTT. Translation gives CSVERGTDTQYF.

This clonotype has more than one count but fewer than ten. This rearrangement joins TRBV20-1 to TRBJ1-4, with TRBD1 identical over 9 bases. CDR3 length equals 14 residues. Germline V gene lookup returns CDR1 DFQATT and CDR2 SNEGSKA (reference sequence). V trimming: 6 bases; J trimming: 8 bases; junction bases outside the gene matches: 10. The CDR3 spells CSARSGTGREKLFF. The CDR3 nucleotides read TGCAGTGCCAGATCCGGGACAGGGCGAGAAAAACTGTTTTTT.

At least ten counts were recorded for this clonotype. This rearrangement joins TRBV19 to TRBJ2-1; D is ambiguous. The CDR3 spans 14 residues. V was cut by 3 bases and J by 0 bases, with 6 bases left in between. The V gene's germline CDR1 is LNHDA and CDR2 SQIVND (reference sequence). The CDR3 is CASSMDLSYNEQFF. The CDR3 nucleotides are TGTGCCAGTAGTATGGATCTCTCCTACAATGAGCAGTTCTTC. The variable domain in full, with the rest retrieved from reference TRBV19 and TRBJ2-1, is DGGITQSPKYLFRKEGQNVTLSCEQNLNHDAMYWYRQDPGQGLRLIYYSQIVNDFQKGDIAEGYSVSREKKESFPLTVTSAQKNPTAFYLCASSMDLSYNEQFFGPGTRLTVL.

The V call is TRBV27, the J call TRBJ2-1, with 7 positions matching TRBD1. The end of the DNA is better explained by TRBJ2-7, so the J call may be wrong. CDR3 size: 12 residues. Germline lookup yields CDR1 MNHEY and CDR2 SMNVEV (reference sequence). CDR3 bases: TGTGCCAGCGGGTCACAGGGGTACGAGCAGTACTTC. Encoded protein: CASGSQGYEQYF.

V and J are TRBV2 and TRBJ2-5; 9 bases align to TRBD1. The V gene's germline CDR1 is SNHLY and CDR2 FYNNEI. With 7 bases clipped from V and 5 bases from J, the junction kept 17 bases outside the gene matches. The CDR3 length is 17 residues. In DNA, the CDR3 is TGTGCCAGCATAAAGCAGCCCTTAACAGGGGGCAGGGAGACCCAGTACTTC. Translating it yields CASIKQPLTGGRETQYF. Based on the CDR3 plus reference TRBV2 and TRBJ2-5, the full variable domain is EPEVTQTPSHQVTQMGQEVILRCVPISNHLYFYWYRQILGQKVEFLVSFYNNEISEKSEIFDDQFSVERPDGSNFTLKIRSTKLEDSAMYFCASIKQPLTGGRETQYFGPGTRLLVL.

This clonotype was found many times. The rearrangement joins TRBV12-3 or TRBV12-4 to TRBJ2-1; possibly TRBD1 or TRBD2 for D (5 bases each). V was shortened by 6 bases and J by 8 bases, with 11 bases between the two germline ends. The CDR3 extends over 12 amino acids. Written as DNA, the CDR3 is TGTGCCAGCAGCCCGCTGGGGGATGAGCAGTTCTTC. This translates into CASSPLGDEQFF.